Listed here are 15 T cell receptor beta chains from one sample, sequenced in a study of blood T cell repertoires in COVID-19 (dated by TCRdb to about 2020). The library was obtained by the immunoSEQ multiplex PCR assay. In its TCRdb copy, this immuneACCESS table keeps in-frame sequences only and misses some clones. Where compared with another copy, unresolved V genes explain less than half of these, and the others have no known cause. Counted in this sample were some 350,000 clones; around 87% of them appeared once. The ten largest clones take up under 5.5% of the sample. The sample consisted of PBMCs or T cells enriched from blood (not recorded which). The receptors originated from a woman under 40 who had recovered from COVID-19.

The rearrangement joins TRBV6-1 to TRBJ2-3, with 9 bases lining up with TRBD2. The CDR3 is made up of 15 amino acids. V lost 3 bases to trimming and J lost 5 bases; unmatched junction nucleotides: 6. CDR1 and CDR2 (germline): MNHNS, SASEGT. CDR3 sequence reads: CASSDMRGGVDTQYF. Here the CDR3 DNA reads TGTGCCAGCAGTGATATGCGGGGGGGCGTAGATACGCAGTATTTT.

This rearrangement joins TRBV28 to TRBJ1-2; TRBD1 aligns across 7 bases. Germline V gene data show CDR1 as MDHEN and CDR2 as SYDVKM. V dropped 6 bases and J dropped 4; count of bases not matched to a gene: 2. CDR3 length: 12 residues. The CDR3, as DNA: TGTGCCAGCAGGACAGGGTCCTATGGCTACACCTTC. Protein sequence: CASRTGSYGYTF.

The V gene is TRBV5-4, the J gene TRBJ1-4, with D possibly matching TRBD1 (5 bases). This CDR3 has 15 amino acids. CDR1 and CDR2 (germline): SGHNT, YYREEE (reference sequence). V shed 0 bases and J shed 6 bases, with 12 bases lying between them. The CDR3 nucleotides are TGTGCCAGCAGCTTGGAACCGGGACTTTATGAAAAACTGTTTTTT. Translated, it gives CASSLEPGLYEKLFF.

The chain joins TRBV11-2 to TRBJ2-3; possibly TRBD1 for D (5 bases). The length of the CDR3 is 17 residues. V dropped 3 bases and J dropped 4 bases, with 20 bases sitting between them. Germline CDR1 SGHAT, CDR2 FQNNGV. CDR3 DNA: TGTGCCAGCAGCTTGCGAAGGGGATCGAACCAACCAGATACGCAGTATTTT. Translating gives CASSLRRGSNQPDTQYF.

The V gene is TRBV9, the J gene TRBJ2-3, with D maybe TRBD2 (6 bases). This CDR3 contains 14 residues. CDR1 and CDR2 (germline): SGDLS, YYNGEE. The V end was cut by 7 bases, the J end by 4 bases, with 16 bases between. The CDR3 DNA sequence: TGTGCCAGCGCATTCGCGGGGTTCCCAGATACGCAGTATTTT. Residues: CASAFAGFPDTQYF.

The chain employs TRBV6-2 or TRBV6-3 and TRBJ2-1; D gene ambiguous. This CDR3 spans 14 amino acids. From germline, CDR1 is MNHEY and CDR2 SVGEGT. V lost 6 bases, J lost 0 bases, and 9 bases lay in between. The CDR3 DNA is TGTGCCAGCAGCCTATACAGCTCCTACAATGAGCAGTTCTTC. As protein: CASSLYSSYNEQFF.

The rearrangement uses TRBV15 and TRBJ1-2; D possibly corresponds to TRBD1 (6 bases). Per germline, CDR1 LNHNV and CDR2 YYDKDF (reference sequence). There are 15 residues in the CDR3. Trimming took 1 base from V and 2 from J, leaving 11 bases between them. DNA for the CDR3: TGTGCCACCAGCAGAGGTTGGGACAAGAACTATGGCTACACCTTC. Protein: CATSRGWDKNYGYTF.

The chain couples TRBV11-2 to TRBJ1-6, with TRBD1 matching 9 bases. Germline V gene sequence: CDR1 SGHAT, CDR2 FQNNGV. This CDR3 contains 15 residues. The ends lost 5 bases at V and 7 bases at J; junction bases unmatched: 6. DNA for the CDR3: TGTGCCAGCAGCCCCCGGACAGGGGCGAATTCACCCCTCCACTTT. As protein: CASSPRTGANSPLHF.

This chain connects TRBV9 to TRBJ1-1; D perhaps matches TRBD1 (5 bases). Looked up from germline, CDR1 is SGDLS and CDR2 is YYNGEE. This CDR3 has 15 residues. Trimming cost V 3 bases and J 1 base, with 13 bases left between them. The CDR3 region has the DNA TGTGCCAGCAGCGCTTGGGGGGGAAAGAACACTGAAGCTTTCTTT. As protein: CASSAWGGKNTEAFF.

This chain connects TRBV27 to TRBJ1-6, with D uncertain. V lost 3 bases and J lost 7, with 10 bases in between. This CDR3 contains 14 residues. The V gene's germline CDR1 is MNHEY and CDR2 SMNVEV (reference sequence). CDR3 in DNA: TGTGCCAGCAGTTTGGTACGGTCAAATTCACCCCTCCACTTT. This sequence encodes CASSLVRSNSPLHF.

V and J are TRBV5-1 and TRBJ1-6; no clear D. V gave up 0 bases and J gave up 5 bases, with 21 bases separating them. Germline CDR1 is SGHRS and CDR2 is YFSETQ. The CDR3 is 19 residues long. CDR3 coding DNA: TGCGCCAGCAGCTTGGTCTCGGGGAGGGCTAGTAACAATAATTCACCCCTCCACTTT. Translation: CASSLVSGRASNNNSPLHF.

This clone was seen a handful of times. The chain recombines TRBV6-4 with TRBJ1-2; tentatively, D is TRBD1 (5 bases). Germline values: CDR1 MRHNA, CDR2 SNTAGT. The CDR3 totals 12 residues. V was pared by 0 bases and J by 8 bases, with 7 bases between. The CDR3 nucleotides are TGTGCCAGCAGTGACTCCAACAGGGGCTACACCTTC. It specifies CASSDSNRGYTF.

J is TRBJ1-1 and V is TRBV12-5; D is unresolved. From germline, CDR1 is LGHNT and CDR2 FRNRAP. V lost 3 bases to trimming and J lost 6 bases, with 5 bases between them. The CDR3 has 11 amino acids. The CDR3 spells CASGLFSEAFF. In DNA, the CDR3 is TGTGCTAGTGGTTTATTCTCTGAAGCTTTCTTT.

The rearrangement links TRBV11-3 to TRBJ2-3; TRBD2 might be the D (5 bases). Germline values: CDR1 SGHNT, CDR2 YENEEA. The CDR3 is 13 amino acids. Trimming took 1 base from V and 5 from J, leaving 7 bases between them. The CDR3 coding sequence is TGTGCCAGCAGCTTAGGGGCGGGAGATACGCAGTATTTT. Protein sequence: CASSLGAGDTQYF.

The V call is TRBV2, the J call TRBJ1-2; TRBD1 aligns across 7 bases. The V gene's germline CDR1 is SNHLY and CDR2 FYNNEI. V trimming: 6 bases; J trimming: 2 bases; junction bases outside the gene matches: 3. The CDR3 length is 13 residues. CDR3 coding DNA: TGTGCCAGCAGATTGGGACAGAACTATGGCTACACCTTC. This sequence encodes CASRLGQNYGYTF.